A selection of T cell receptor beta chains follows, all from one sample in a study of blood T cell repertoires in COVID-19. Repertoires were generated with immunoSEQ multiplex PCR, while TCRdb's copy carries only in-frame clones and drops some. Here the sample spans approximately 150,000 clones, roughly 85% being singletons. The sample was PBMCs or T cells enriched from blood (not recorded which). The receptors stem from a man aged 60-69 years who had recovered from COVID-19. Each CDR3 is given with its conserved first and last residue. The order of the fields is J gene, clone size, V gene, D gene, CDR3 protein, CDR3 DNA. D genes are given only for firm matches. Size is stated for part of the rows, as once, few or many counts, or as a class when the clone is expanded.

>TRBJ2-2|.|TRBV7-9|TRBD2
CASSSRLAGGGNTGELFF
TGTGCCAGCAGCTCAAGACTAGCGGGAGGAGGGAACACCGGGGAGCTGTTTTTT
>TRBJ1-2|.|TRBV6-1|.
CASSELRAGYTF
TGTGCCAGCAGTGAACTCAGGGCTGGCTACACCTTC
>TRBJ1-1|.|TRBV28|TRBD1
CASTEVDRGRGTEAFF
TGTGCCAGCACGGAAGTAGACAGGGGGCGCGGGACTGAAGCTTTCTTT
>TRBJ2-2|.|TRBV2|TRBD1
CASSEGQGTGELFF
TGTGCCAGCAGTGAGGGACAGGGGACCGGGGAGCTGTTTTTT
>TRBJ2-5|.|TRBV9|TRBD1
CASGGQAQETQYF
TGTGCCAGCGGAGGACAGGCCCAAGAGACCCAGTACTTC
>TRBJ1-5|.|TRBV28|.
CASSLAAIAIQPQHF
TGTGCCAGCAGTTTGGCCGCGATAGCAATTCAGCCCCAGCATTTT
>TRBJ2-1|.|TRBV5-4|.
CASSLELVVDQFF
TGTGCCAGCAGCTTGGAACTAGTTGTGGATCAGTTCTTC
>TRBJ2-5|once|TRBV13|TRBD1
CASSMGQGTSKTQYF
TGTGCCAGCAGCATGGGACAGGGAACATCGAAGACCCAGTACTTC
>TRBJ2-7|.|TRBV7-3|.
CASSPDAGILYEQYF
TGTGCCAGCAGCCCAGATGCCGGGATCCTCTACGAGCAGTACTTC
>TRBJ2-4|.|TRBV28|.
CASLRREAKNIQYF
TGTGCCAGTCTAAGGAGGGAAGCCAAAAACATTCAGTACTTC
>TRBJ1-2|.|TRBV28|.
CASSPGGPYGYTF
TGTGCCAGCAGCCCCGGGGGTCCCTATGGCTACACCTTC
>TRBJ1-5|.|TRBV10-3|.
CAISAGIPNQPQHF
TGTGCCATCAGTGCGGGGATCCCCAATCAGCCCCAGCATTTT
>TRBJ1-5|.|TRBV5-1|.
CASSLDVNNQPQHF
TGCGCCAGCAGCTTGGATGTCAATAATCAGCCCCAGCATTTT
>TRBJ2-2|.|TRBV19|TRBD1
CASSIPGRGTTGELFF
TGTGCCAGTAGTATCCCCGGCAGGGGGACCACCGGGGAGCTGTTTTTT
>TRBJ1-1|.|TRBV5-5|.
CASSTRKSLTEAFF
TGTGCCAGCAGTACGAGAAAAAGTTTAACTGAAGCTTTCTTT
>TRBJ2-1|.|TRBV28|TRBD1
CASSLLGRDREDEQFF
TGTGCCAGCAGTTTATTAGGCCGGGACAGGGAGGATGAGCAGTTCTTC
>TRBJ1-5|.|TRBV2|TRBD1
CASNTGGPNQPQHF
TGTGCCTCCAACACAGGGGGCCCCAATCAGCCCCAGCATTTT
>TRBJ1-3|few|TRBV27|.
CASTGHSGNTIYF
TGTGCCTCGACAGGTCACTCTGGAAACACCATATATTTT
>TRBJ1-2|.|TRBV5-4|TRBD1
CASSSGGMDYGYTF
TGTGCCAGCAGCTCAGGGGGCATGGACTATGGCTACACCTTC
>TRBJ1-4|once|TRBV18|.
CASSPSGGDEKLFF
TGTGCCAGCTCACCCTCCGGGGGGGATGAAAAACTGTTTTTT
>TRBJ1-1|once|TRBV29-1|.
CSAGGARNTEAFF
TGCAGCGCTGGAGGAGCACGGAACACTGAAGCTTTCTTT
>TRBJ2-5|.|TRBV30|.
CAWSQGRGETQYF
TGTGCCTGGAGTCAGGGTAGGGGAGAGACCCAGTACTTC
>TRBJ2-5|.|TRBV6-1|.
CASSEDRGTYPHF
TGTGCCAGCAGTGAAGACCGGGGGACCTATCCACACTTC
>TRBJ2-2|once|TRBV5-1|TRBD2
CASSTGLAVNTGELFF
TGCGCCAGCAGCACCGGACTAGCGGTGAACACCGGGGAGCTGTTTTTT
>TRBJ1-6|.|TRBV7-2|.
CASSSSGPLHF
TGTGCCAGCAGCTCCTCGGGACCCCTCCACTTT
>TRBJ2-3|once|TRBV3-1/TRBV3-2|TRBD2
CASSQDLASGGDTQYF
TGTGCCAGCAGCCAAGATTTGGCTAGCGGGGGAGATACGCAGTATTTT
>TRBJ1-6|.|TRBV3-1/TRBV3-2|.
CASSQGGGGNSPLHF
TGTGCCAGCAGCCAAGGCGGGGGTGGCAATTCACCCCTCCACTTT
>TRBJ2-2|.|TRBV25-1|TRBD1
CASRRQGLGELFF
TGTGCCAGCAGGAGACAGGGATTGGGGGAGCTGTTTTTT